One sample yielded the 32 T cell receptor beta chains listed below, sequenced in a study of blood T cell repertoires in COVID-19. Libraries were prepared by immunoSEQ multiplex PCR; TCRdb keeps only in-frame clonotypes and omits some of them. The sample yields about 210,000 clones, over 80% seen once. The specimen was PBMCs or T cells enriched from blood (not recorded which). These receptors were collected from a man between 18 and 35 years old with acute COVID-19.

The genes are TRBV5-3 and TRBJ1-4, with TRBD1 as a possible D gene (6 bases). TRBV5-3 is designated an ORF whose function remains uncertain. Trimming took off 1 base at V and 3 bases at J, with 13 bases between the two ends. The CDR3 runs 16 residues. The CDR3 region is CARSLRQEKANEKLFF. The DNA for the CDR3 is TGTGCCAGAAGCTTGAGACAGGAGAAAGCTAATGAAAAACTGTTTTTT.

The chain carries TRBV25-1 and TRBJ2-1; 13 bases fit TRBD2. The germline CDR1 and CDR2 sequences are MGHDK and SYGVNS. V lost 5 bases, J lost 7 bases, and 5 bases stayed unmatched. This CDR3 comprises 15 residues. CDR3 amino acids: CASSRTSGSTNEQFF. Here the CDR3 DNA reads TGTGCCAGCAGTAGGACTAGCGGGAGCACGAATGAGCAGTTCTTC.

The CDR3 coding sequence is TGCGCCAGCAGTGAGTCCCAGGCCGGCACAGATACGCAGTATTTT. It encodes CASSESQAGTDTQYF. V and J are TRBV10-1 and TRBJ2-3; D remains ambiguous. The V and J ends lost 0 bases and 1 base respectively, with 8 bases between them. Germline CDR1 is WNHNN and CDR2 is SYGVQD (reference sequence). The CDR3 totals 15 residues.

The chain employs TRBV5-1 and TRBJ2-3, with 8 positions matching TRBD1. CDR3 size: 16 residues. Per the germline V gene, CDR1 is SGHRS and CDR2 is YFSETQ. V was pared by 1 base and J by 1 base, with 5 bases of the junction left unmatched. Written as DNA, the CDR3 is TGCGCCAGCAGCTTGCAGGGGGCATATGGCACAGATACGCAGTATTTT. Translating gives CASSLQGAYGTDTQYF.

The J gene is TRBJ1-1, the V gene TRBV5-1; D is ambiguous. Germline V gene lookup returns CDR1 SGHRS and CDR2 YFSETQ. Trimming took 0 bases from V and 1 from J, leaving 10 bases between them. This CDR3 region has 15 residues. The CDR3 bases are TGCGCCAGCAGCTTGGCCTTGGGCGCGAACACTGAAGCTTTCTTT. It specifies CASSLALGANTEAFF.

The CDR3 region is CASSPPLALQQFF. The CDR3 DNA reads TGTGCCAGCTCACCACCGCTTGCACTACAGCAGTTCTTC. The chain combines TRBV18 with TRBJ2-1; D is unresolved. V was clipped by 0 bases and J by 11 bases, with 11 bases between them. Germline-derived CDR1 and CDR2 are KGHSH and LQKENI. This CDR3 has 13 amino acids.

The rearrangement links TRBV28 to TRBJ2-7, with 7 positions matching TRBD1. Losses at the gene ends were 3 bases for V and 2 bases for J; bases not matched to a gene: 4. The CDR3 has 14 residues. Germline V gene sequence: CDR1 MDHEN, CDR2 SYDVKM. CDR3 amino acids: CASSFGDRAYEQYF. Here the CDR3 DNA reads TGTGCCAGCAGTTTTGGGGACAGAGCCTACGAGCAGTACTTC.

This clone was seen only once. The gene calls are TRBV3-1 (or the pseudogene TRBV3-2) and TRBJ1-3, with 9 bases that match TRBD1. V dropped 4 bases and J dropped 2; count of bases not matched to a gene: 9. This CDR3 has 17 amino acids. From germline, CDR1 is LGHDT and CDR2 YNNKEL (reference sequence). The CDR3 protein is CASSRDRWTGAGNTIYF. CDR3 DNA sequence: TGTGCCAGCAGCCGAGACCGGTGGACAGGGGCTGGAAACACCATATATTTT.

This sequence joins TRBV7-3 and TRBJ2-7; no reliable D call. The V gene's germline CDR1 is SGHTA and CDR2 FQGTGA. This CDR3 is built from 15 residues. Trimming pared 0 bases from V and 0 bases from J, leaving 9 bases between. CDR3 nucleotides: TGTGCCAGCAGCTTAACAGCATCAAGCTCCTACGAGCAGTACTTC. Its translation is CASSLTASSSYEQYF.

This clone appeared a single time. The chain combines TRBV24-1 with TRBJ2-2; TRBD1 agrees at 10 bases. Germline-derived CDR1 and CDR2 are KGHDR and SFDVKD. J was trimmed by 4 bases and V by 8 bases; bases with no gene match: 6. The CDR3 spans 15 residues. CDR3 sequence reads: CATKPGQGLTGELFF. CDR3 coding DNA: TGTGCCACCAAGCCGGGACAGGGGCTCACCGGGGAGCTGTTTTTT.

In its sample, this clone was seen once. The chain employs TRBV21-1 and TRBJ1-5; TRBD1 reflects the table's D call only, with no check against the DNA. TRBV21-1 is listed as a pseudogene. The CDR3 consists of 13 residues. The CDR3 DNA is TGTGCCAGCAGCAACCAGGGGGCGCAGCCCCAGCATTTT. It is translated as CASSNQGAQPQHF.

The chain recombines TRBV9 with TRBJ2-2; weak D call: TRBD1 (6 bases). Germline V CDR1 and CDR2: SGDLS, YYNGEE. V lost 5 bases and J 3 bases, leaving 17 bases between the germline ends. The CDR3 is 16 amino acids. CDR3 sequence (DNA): TGTGCCAGCAGTCTATCAGGGGAAGCCTACACCGGGGAGCTGTTTTTT. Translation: CASSLSGEAYTGELFF.

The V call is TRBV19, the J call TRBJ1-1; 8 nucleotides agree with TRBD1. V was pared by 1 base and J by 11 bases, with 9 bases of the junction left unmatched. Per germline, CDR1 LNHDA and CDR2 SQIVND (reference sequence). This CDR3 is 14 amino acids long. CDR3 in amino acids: CASSIGRPGGLAFF. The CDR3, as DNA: TGTGCCAGTAGTATAGGGCGGCCAGGGGGCTTGGCTTTCTTT.

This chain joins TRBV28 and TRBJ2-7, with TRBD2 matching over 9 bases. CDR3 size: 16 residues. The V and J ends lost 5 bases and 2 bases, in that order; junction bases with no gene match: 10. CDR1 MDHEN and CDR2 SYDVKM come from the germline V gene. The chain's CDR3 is CASSTLGGRDTYEQYF. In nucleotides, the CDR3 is TGTGCCAGCAGTACTTTAGGCGGGAGGGATACCTACGAGCAGTACTTC. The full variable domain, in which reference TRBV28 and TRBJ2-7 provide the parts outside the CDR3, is DVKVTQSSRYLVKRTGEKVFLECVQDMDHENMFWYRQDPGLGLRLIYFSYDVKMKEKGDIPEGYSVSREKKERFSLILESASTNQTSMYLCASSTLGGRDTYEQYFGPGTRLTVT.

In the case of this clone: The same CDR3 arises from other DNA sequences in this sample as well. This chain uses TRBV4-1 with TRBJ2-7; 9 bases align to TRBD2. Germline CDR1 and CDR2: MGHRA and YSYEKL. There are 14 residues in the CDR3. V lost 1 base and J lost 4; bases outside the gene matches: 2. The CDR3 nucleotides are TGCGCCAGCAGCCAAGGTCTAGCGGGATACGAGCAGTACTTC. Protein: CASSQGLAGYEQYF.

The CDR3 here is CASSLTRQGTYEQYF. The CDR3 bases are TGTGCCAGCAGCTTAACTAGACAGGGGACCTACGAGCAGTACTTC. V gene TRBV7-9 combines with J gene TRBJ2-7; 8 bases align to TRBD1. V dropped 2 bases and J dropped 2; count of bases not matched to a gene: 5. This CDR3 comprises 15 residues. Germline loops: CDR1 SEHNR, CDR2 FQNEAQ (reference sequence).

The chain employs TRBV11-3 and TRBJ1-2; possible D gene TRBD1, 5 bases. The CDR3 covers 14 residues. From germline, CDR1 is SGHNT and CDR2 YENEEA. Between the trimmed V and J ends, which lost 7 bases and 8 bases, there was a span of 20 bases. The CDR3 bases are TGTGCCAGCACACGGGTGACAGCCAATTTGGGCTACACCTTC. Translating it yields CASTRVTANLGYTF.

CDR3 nucleotide sequence: TGCGCCAGCAGCTTGGGACAGGACAGCTCTGGGGCCAACGTCCTGACTTTC. It specifies CASSLGQDSSGANVLTF. This sequence joins TRBV5-1 and TRBJ2-6; a weak D match, TRBD1 (6 bases). The V and J ends lost 0 bases and 0 bases respectively, with 10 bases between them. The CDR3 is made up of 17 amino acids. Germline V CDR1 and CDR2: SGHRS, YFSETQ.

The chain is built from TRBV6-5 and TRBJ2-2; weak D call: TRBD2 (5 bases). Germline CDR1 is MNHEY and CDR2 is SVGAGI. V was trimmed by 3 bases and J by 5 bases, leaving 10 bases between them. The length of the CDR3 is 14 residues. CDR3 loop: CASSYRGGTGELFF. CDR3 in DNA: TGTGCCAGCAGTTATCGGGGTGGAACCGGGGAGCTGTTTTTT.

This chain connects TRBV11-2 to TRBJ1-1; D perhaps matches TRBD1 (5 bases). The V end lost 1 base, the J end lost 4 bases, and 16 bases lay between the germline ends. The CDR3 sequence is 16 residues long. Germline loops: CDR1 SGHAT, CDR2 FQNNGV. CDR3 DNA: TGTGCCAGCAGCTTAGGGGGCCCCGGGGGAGGCACTGAAGCTTTCTTT. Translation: CASSLGGPGGGTEAFF.

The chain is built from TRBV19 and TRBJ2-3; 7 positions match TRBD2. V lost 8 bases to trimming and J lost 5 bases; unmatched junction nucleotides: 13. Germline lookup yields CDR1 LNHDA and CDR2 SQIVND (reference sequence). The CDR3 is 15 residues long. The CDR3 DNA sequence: TGTGCCAGTTCACTAGGCGGGAGATCCGGAGATACGCAGTATTTT. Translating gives CASSLGGRSGDTQYF.

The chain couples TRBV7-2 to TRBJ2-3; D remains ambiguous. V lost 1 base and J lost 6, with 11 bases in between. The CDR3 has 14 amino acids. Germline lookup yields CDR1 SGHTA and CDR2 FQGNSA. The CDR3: CASSLDGPLDTQYF. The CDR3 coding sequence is TGTGCCAGCAGCTTAGACGGTCCATTGGATACGCAGTATTTT.

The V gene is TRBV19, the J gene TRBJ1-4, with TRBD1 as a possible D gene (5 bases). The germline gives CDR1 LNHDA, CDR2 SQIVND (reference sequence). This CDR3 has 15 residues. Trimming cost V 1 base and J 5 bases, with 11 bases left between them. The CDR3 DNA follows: TGTGCCAGTAGTATAGGCAGGGTTCGGAATGAAAAACTGTTTTTT. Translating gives CASSIGRVRNEKLFF.

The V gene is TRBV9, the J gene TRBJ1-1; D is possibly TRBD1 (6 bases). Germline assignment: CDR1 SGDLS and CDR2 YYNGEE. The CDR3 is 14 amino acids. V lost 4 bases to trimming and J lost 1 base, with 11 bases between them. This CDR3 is CASSPGDENTEAFF. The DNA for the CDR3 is TGTGCCAGCAGCCCAGGGGACGAGAACACTGAAGCTTTCTTT. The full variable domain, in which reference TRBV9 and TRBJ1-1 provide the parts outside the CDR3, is DSGVTQTPKHLITATGQRVTLRCSPRSGDLSVYWYQQSLDQGLQFLIQYYNGEERAKGNILERFSAQQFPDLHSELNLSSLELGDSALYFCASSPGDENTEAFFGQGTRLTVV.

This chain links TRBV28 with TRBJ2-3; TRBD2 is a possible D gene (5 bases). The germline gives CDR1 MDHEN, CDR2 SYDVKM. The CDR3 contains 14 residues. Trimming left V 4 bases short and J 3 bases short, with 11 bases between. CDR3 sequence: CASSSLEGTDTQYF. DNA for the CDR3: TGTGCCAGCAGTTCTCTTGAGGGTACAGATACGCAGTATTTT.

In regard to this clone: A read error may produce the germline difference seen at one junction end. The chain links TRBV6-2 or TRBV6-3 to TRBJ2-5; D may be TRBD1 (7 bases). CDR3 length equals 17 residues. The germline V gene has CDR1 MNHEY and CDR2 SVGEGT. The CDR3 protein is CASSYRRGDRDLNPVHF. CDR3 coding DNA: TGTGCCAGCAGTTACAGGAGGGGCGACAGGGACCTAAACCCCGTGCACTTC.

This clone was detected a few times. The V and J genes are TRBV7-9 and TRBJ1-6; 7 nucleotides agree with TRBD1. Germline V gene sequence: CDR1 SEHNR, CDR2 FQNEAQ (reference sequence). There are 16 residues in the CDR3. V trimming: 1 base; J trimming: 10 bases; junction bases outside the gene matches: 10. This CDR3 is CASSLGQGVRRSPLHF. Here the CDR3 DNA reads TGTGCCAGCAGCTTAGGACAGGGCGTCCGTCGGTCACCCCTCCACTTT. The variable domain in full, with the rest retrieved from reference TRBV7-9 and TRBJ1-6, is DTGVSQNPRHKITKRGQNVTFRCDPISEHNRLYWYRQTLGQGPEFLTYFQNEAQLEKSRLLSDRFSAERPKGSFSTLEIQRTEQGDSAMYLCASSLGQGVRRSPLHFGNGTRLTVT.

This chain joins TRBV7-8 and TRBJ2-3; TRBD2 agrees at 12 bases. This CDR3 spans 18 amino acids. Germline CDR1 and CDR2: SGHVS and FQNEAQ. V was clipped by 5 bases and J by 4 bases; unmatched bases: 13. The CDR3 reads CASSPSSGRVRGADTQYF. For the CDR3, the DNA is TGTGCCAGCAGCCCGTCTAGCGGGAGGGTTCGTGGAGCAGATACGCAGTATTTT. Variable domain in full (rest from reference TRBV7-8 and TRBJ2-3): GAGVSQSPRYKVAKRGQDVALRCDPISGHVSLFWYQQALGQGPEFLTYFQNEAQLDKSGLPSDRFFAERPEGSVSTLKIQRTQQEDSAVYLCASSPSSGRVRGADTQYFGPGTRLTVL.

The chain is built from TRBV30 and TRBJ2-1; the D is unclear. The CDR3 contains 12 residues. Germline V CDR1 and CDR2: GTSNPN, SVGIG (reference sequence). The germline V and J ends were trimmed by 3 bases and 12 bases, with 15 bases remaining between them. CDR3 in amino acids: CAWSDRSSGQFF. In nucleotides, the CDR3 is TGTGCCTGGAGCGACCGTAGCTCTGGGCAGTTCTTC.

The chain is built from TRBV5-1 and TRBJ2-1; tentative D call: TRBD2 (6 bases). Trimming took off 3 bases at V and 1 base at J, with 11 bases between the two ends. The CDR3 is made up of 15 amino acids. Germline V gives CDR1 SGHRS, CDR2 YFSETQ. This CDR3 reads CASSSIGGSYNEQFF. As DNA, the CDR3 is TGCGCCAGCAGCTCGATCGGGGGATCCTACAATGAGCAGTTCTTC.

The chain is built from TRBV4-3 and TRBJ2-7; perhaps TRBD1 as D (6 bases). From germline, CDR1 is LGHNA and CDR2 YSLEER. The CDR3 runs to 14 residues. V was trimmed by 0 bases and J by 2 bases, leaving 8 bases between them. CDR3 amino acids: CASSQDTGTYEQYF. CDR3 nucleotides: TGCGCCAGCAGCCAAGATACAGGGACCTACGAGCAGTACTTC.

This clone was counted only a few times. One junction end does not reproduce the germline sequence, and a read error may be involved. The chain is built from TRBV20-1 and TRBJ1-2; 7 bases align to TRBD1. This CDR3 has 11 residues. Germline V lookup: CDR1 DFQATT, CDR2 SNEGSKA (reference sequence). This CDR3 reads CSASPGQYIPF. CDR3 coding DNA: TGCAGTGCTAGCCCGGGACAGTACATCCCCTTC.